This TCR beta chain was recovered during a study of blood T cells in healthy people across ages. This CDR3 has 13 residues. The junction had 5 bases not matched to a gene; V was cut back by 6 bases and J by 5 bases. Through a sample-barcoded 5' primer and a J-beta primer mix, a second PCR was run for roughly 7 to 11 cycles. Via MiXCR, TCRdb re-called the 5' RACE reads, giving one row per CDR3 protein. The sample has roughly 1,700,000 distinct CDR3 sequences; over 25% are singletons. Study-wide points: Age showed a roughly linear inverse relationship with TCR beta diversity per million T cells.

This clonotype was seen a handful of times. Its antigen is unknown. Total RNA amounts of at least 6 micrograms were extracted per sample. The origin of this receptor is a woman aged 25-40 years in good health. Sequenced input: blood. This sequence joins TRBV12-3 or TRBV12-4 and TRBJ2-7; 9 bases are shared with TRBD1. The CDR3 coding sequence is TGTGCCAGCAGCTACCGGGACAGGGACGAGCAGTACTTC. Residues: CASSYRDRDEQYF.